The source of this T cell receptor beta chain is a study of CD8 T cells in Susac syndrome. Study at large: Patients with Susac syndrome who were sequenced included more than 5 with active disease and eight in remission.

After extraction with the RNeasy kit, about 0.45 to 1 ug of the RNA was reverse transcribed using random hexamers. MiXCR, run by TCRdb on the immunoSEQ multiplex PCR reads, gives a single entry per CDR3 protein. The sample records roughly 200,000 distinct CDR3 sequences, just under 95% being singletons. With 4 bases removed from V and 2 bases from J, the gap between germline ends came to 15 bases. The CDR3 runs to 15 residues. The germline gives CDR1 SGHRS, CDR2 YFSETQ. Turning to this clonotype: Its target is unknown.

Patients having Susac syndrome satisfied recently defined diagnostic criteria for definite or probable disease. General study results and limits: It was acknowledged in the study that the number of individuals who were included in its TCR sequencing and HLA analysis was relatively small.

The clonotype was recovered from a human donor with Susac syndrome. Sample: CD4+ T cells from PBMCs. V is TRBV5-1 and J is TRBJ1-1; the D is unclear. CDR3 region: CASSRAQEINTEAFF. CDR3 coding DNA: TGCGCCAGCAGCCGGGCCCAGGAAATTAACACTGAAGCTTTCTTT.